These 16 T cell receptor beta chains originate from one sample sequenced in a study of blood T cell repertoires in COVID-19. Profiling relied on immunoSEQ multiplex PCR, and the TCRdb table lists in-frame clones only, not all of them. The sample lists about 300,000 clones, 85% occurring once. Sequenced input: PBMCs or T cells enriched from blood (not recorded which). All receptors derive from a woman in her thirties who had been exposed to COVID-19.

The gene calls are TRBV2 and TRBJ2-5; 8 bases are shared with TRBD2. CDR3 size: 14 residues. CDR1 is SNHLY and CDR2 is FYNNEI in the germline V gene. J was trimmed by 2 bases and V by 8 bases; bases with no gene match: 7. The CDR3 DNA sequence: TGTGCCAGCGCCGGGAGGGCCGGGCAAGAGACCCAGTACTTC. Encoded protein: CASAGRAGQETQYF.

This rearrangement joins TRBV6-5 to TRBJ2-2, with 11 positions matching TRBD2. Germline CDR1 reads MNHEY; CDR2 reads SVGAGI. The CDR3 has 14 residues. V lost 8 bases to trimming and J lost 3 bases; unmatched junction nucleotides: 2. The CDR3 region has the DNA TGTGCCAGCCGGACTAGCGGGTACACCGGGGAGCTGTTTTTT. As protein: CASRTSGYTGELFF.

This clone was picked up many times. The chain is built from TRBV7-8 and TRBJ2-7, with 12 positions matching TRBD2. Germline V gene data show CDR1 as SGHVS and CDR2 as FQNEAQ. This CDR3 has 15 amino acids. V was pared by 6 bases and J by 2 bases, with 5 bases of the junction left unmatched. CDR3 residues: CASRMASGGAYEQYF. As DNA, the CDR3 is TGTGCCAGCAGAATGGCTAGCGGGGGGGCCTACGAGCAGTACTTC.

The CDR3 DNA reads TGTGCCAGCAGCCGATCTAGCGGGAGGGCCGGGCAGTTCTTC. It specifies CASSRSSGRAGQFF. The V gene is TRBV3-1 (or the pseudogene TRBV3-2), the J gene TRBJ2-1, with 12 nucleotides matching TRBD2. This CDR3 is built from 14 residues. V gave up 4 bases and J gave up 12 bases; unmatched junction bases: 7. In germline, CDR1 is LGHDT, CDR2 YNNKEL (reference sequence).

The rearrangement links TRBV2 to TRBJ2-7; 7 nucleotides align to TRBD2. The CDR3 contains 12 residues. The V gene's germline CDR1 is SNHLY and CDR2 FYNNEI. Trimming removed 4 bases from V and 3 bases from J; junction bases left unmatched: 0. DNA of the CDR3: TGTGCCAGCAGTGCTAGCGGCTACGAGCAGTACTTC. It specifies CASSASGYEQYF.

Note on this clone: Other DNA sequences in the sample encode the same CDR3. The rearrangement links TRBV6-5 to TRBJ1-3; D remains unclear. Looked up from germline, CDR1 is MNHEY and CDR2 is SVGAGI. Trimming took 5 bases from V and 0 from J, leaving 8 bases between them. The CDR3 is 14 amino acids. The CDR3 DNA is TGTGCCAGCAGTCGAGGGAGCTCTGGAAACACCATATATTTT. Translating gives CASSRGSSGNTIYF.

V and J are TRBV28 and TRBJ2-7, with a tentative D call TRBD1 (6 bases). The V gene lost 3 bases and the J gene lost 5 bases, with 11 bases spanning the gap. Germline-derived CDR1 and CDR2 are MDHEN and SYDVKM. The CDR3 runs 13 residues. The CDR3 coding sequence is TGTGCCAGCAGTTTGCAGGGGCAGAACGAGCAGTACTTC. Translated, it gives CASSLQGQNEQYF.

In the case of this clone: Other DNA sequences in the sample encode the same CDR3. The rearrangement links TRBV19 to TRBJ2-7; TRBD1 agrees at 9 bases. Unmatched junction bases numbered 2, after V lost 6 bases and J lost 2 bases. Germline V CDR1 and CDR2: LNHDA, SQIVND (reference sequence). The CDR3 is 13 residues long. CDR3 sequence reads: CASSRDRAYEQYF. As DNA, the CDR3 is TGTGCCAGTAGCCGGGACAGGGCCTACGAGCAGTACTTC.

The chain recombines TRBV7-9 with TRBJ1-3, with 7 bases aligning to TRBD1. The V gene end was trimmed by 4 bases and the J gene end by 5 bases; junction bases not matched to a gene: 5. The germline CDR1 and CDR2 sequences are SEHNR and FQNEAQ (reference sequence). The CDR3 runs to 14 residues. CDR3: CASSSTGFRNTIYF. CDR3 DNA sequence: TGTGCCAGCAGCTCGACAGGGTTTAGAAACACCATATATTTT.

The chain joins TRBV7-2 to TRBJ2-7; 10 bases are a match to TRBD2. The CDR3 has 19 amino acids. The V gene's germline CDR1 is SGHTA and CDR2 FQGNSA. The trim removed 5 bases at V and 0 bases at J, leaving 16 bases unmatched. CDR3 bases: TGTGCCAGCAGCCCCCGGGTGGCCGGGACTAGCGCTAGCTCCTACGAGCAGTACTTC. Its translation is CASSPRVAGTSASSYEQYF.

V usage is TRBV7-3 and J usage is TRBJ1-2; weak D call: TRBD1 (6 bases). The CDR3 is made up of 14 amino acids. V lost 5 bases and J lost 8, with 18 bases in between. The V gene's germline CDR1 is SGHTA and CDR2 FQGTGA. CDR3 protein: CASSVQSGGWGYTF. As DNA, the CDR3 is TGTGCCAGCAGCGTACAGAGCGGGGGCTGGGGCTACACCTTC.

V usage is TRBV28 and J usage is TRBJ1-6; 8 bases line up with TRBD1. Germline assignment: CDR1 MDHEN and CDR2 SYDVKM. This CDR3 comprises 14 residues. V gave up 6 bases and J gave up 3 bases; unmatched junction bases: 1. In DNA, the CDR3 is TGTGCCAGCAGAGGACAGGGCTATAATTCACCCCTCCACTTT. Protein product: CASRGQGYNSPLHF.

V usage is TRBV10-3 and J usage is TRBJ1-3; TRBD1 agrees at 7 bases. The CDR3 loop spans 17 amino acids. Per the germline V gene, CDR1 is ENHRY and CDR2 is SYGVKD. Trimming cost V 8 bases and J 0 bases; bases outside gene matches: 13. CDR3 sequence: CAIGEQTGVVSGNTIYF. The DNA for the CDR3 is TGTGCCATCGGGGAACAAACAGGGGTCGTCTCTGGAAACACCATATATTTT.

V is TRBV5-1 and J is TRBJ2-1; the D gene is possibly TRBD1 (6 bases). This CDR3 is built from 15 residues. Germline CDR1 and CDR2: SGHRS and YFSETQ. V shed 0 bases and J shed 2 bases, with 9 bases lying between them. The CDR3 reads CASSLVRGPYNEQFF. Written as DNA, the CDR3 is TGCGCCAGCAGCTTGGTCAGGGGTCCCTACAATGAGCAGTTCTTC. Full variable domain (outside the CDR3, taken from reference TRBV5-1 and TRBJ2-1): KAGVTQTPRYLIKTRGQQVTLSCSPISGHRSVSWYQQTPGQGLQFLFEYFSETQRNKGNFPGRFSGRQFSNSRSEMNVSTLELGDSALYLCASSLVRGPYNEQFFGPGTRLTVL.

This sequence joins TRBV5-1 and TRBJ2-1; D perhaps matches TRBD2 (5 bases). The CDR3 loop spans 15 amino acids. Trimming shortened V by 5 bases and J by 7 bases, and 19 bases separated the two germline ends. Germline V CDR1 and CDR2: SGHRS, YFSETQ. CDR3 in amino acids: CASREAVQTGNEQFF. The CDR3, as DNA: TGCGCCAGCAGGGAGGCAGTCCAAACCGGAAATGAGCAGTTCTTC.

The chain links TRBV10-3 to TRBJ1-2, with D possibly matching TRBD1 (5 bases). CDR3 size: 15 residues. The germline V and J ends were trimmed by 6 bases and 2 bases, with 16 bases remaining between them. Germline V gene lookup returns CDR1 ENHRY and CDR2 SYGVKD. In DNA form, the CDR3 reads TGTGCCATCAGACCCAGGGTAAACGGGAACTATGGCTACACCTTC. It encodes CAIRPRVNGNYGYTF.